This T cell receptor (beta chain) was recorded in a study of T-cell reconstitution after alpha-beta-depleted transplantation in children. Points on this clonotype: What it recognizes is unknown.

General observations from the study: Several hundred rapidly expanded clones from non-depleted graft cells reportedly supplied alpha-beta T cells about two months post-transplant. Diversity and T-cell counts at one year after transplant derived mostly from new T cells.

The CDR3 has 12 amino acids. V was trimmed by 8 bases and J by 5 bases, leaving 12 bases between them. Germline V lookup: CDR1 SNHLY, CDR2 FYNNEI. Preparation of the TCRbeta library used unique molecular identifiers. TCRdb reprocessed the PCR reads with MiXCR, giving one entry per CDR3 protein. The sample contains hundreds of thousands of distinct CDR3 sequences, approximately 12% of which appear only once. The sample was PBMCs, mostly from graft donor cells, taken 360 days after TCRalphabeta/CD19-depleted stem cell transplant. The chain is built from TRBV2 and TRBJ1-1; D gene ambiguous. This receptor was identified in a male patient between 10 and 17 years old who had a stem cell transplant for acute myeloid leukemia, so the T cells may come from the graft donor. CDR3 sequence: CASPSESTEAFF. DNA for the CDR3: TGTGCCAGCCCCTCGGAGTCGACTGAAGCTTTCTTT.